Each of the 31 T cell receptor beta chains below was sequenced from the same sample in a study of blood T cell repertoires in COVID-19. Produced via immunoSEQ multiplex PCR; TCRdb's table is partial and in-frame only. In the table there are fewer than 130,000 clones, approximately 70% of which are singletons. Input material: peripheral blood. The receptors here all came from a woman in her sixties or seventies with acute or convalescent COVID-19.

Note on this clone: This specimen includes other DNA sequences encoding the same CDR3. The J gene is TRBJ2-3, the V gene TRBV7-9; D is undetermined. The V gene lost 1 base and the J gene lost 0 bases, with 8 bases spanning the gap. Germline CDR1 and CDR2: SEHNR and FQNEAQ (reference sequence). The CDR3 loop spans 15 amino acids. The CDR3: CASSLGSTSTDTQYF. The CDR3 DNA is TGTGCCAGCAGCTTAGGGTCCACTAGCACAGATACGCAGTATTTT.

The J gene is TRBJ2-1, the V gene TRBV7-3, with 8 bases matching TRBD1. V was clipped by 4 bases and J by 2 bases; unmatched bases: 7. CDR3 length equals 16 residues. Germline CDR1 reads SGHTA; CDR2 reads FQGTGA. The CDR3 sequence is CASSSSGTGAYNEQFF. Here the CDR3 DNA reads TGTGCCAGCAGCTCCTCTGGGACAGGCGCCTACAATGAGCAGTTCTTC.

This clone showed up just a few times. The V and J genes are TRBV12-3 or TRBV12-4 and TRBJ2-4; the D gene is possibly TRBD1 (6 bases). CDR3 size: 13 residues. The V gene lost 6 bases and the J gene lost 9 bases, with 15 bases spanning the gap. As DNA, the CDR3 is TGTGCCAGCAGGGGGACATTTCGGAGCATTCAGTACTTC. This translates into CASRGTFRSIQYF.

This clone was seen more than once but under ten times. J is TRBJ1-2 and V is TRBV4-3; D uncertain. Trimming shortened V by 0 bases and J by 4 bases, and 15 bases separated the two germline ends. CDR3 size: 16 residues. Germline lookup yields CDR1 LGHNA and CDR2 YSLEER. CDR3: CASSQDSATASYGYTF. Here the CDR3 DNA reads TGCGCCAGCAGCCAAGACTCGGCAACAGCCTCCTATGGCTACACCTTC.

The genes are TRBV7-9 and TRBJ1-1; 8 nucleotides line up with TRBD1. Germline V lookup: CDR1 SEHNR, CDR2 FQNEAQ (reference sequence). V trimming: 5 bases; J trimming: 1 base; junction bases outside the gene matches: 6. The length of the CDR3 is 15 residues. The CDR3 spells CASSPARGQNTEAFF. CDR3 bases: TGTGCCAGCAGCCCAGCCAGGGGGCAGAACACTGAAGCTTTCTTT. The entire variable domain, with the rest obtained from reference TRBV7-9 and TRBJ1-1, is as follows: DTGVSQNPRHKITKRGQNVTFRCDPISEHNRLYWYRQTLGQGPEFLTYFQNEAQLEKSRLLSDRFSAERPKGSFSTLEIQRTEQGDSAMYLCASSPARGQNTEAFFGQGTRLTVV.

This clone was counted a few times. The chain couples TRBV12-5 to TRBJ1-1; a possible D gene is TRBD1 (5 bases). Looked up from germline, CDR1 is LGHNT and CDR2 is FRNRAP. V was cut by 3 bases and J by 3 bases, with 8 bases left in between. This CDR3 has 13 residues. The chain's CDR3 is CASGLVGHTEAFF. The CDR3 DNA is TGTGCTAGTGGTTTAGTGGGGCACACTGAAGCTTTCTTT.

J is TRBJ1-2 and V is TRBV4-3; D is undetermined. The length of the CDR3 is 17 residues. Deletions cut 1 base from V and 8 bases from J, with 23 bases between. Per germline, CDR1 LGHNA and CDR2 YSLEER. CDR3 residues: CASSQGNGVSPVRGYTF. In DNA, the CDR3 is TGCGCCAGCAGCCAAGGGAACGGGGTATCCCCCGTTCGGGGCTACACCTTC.

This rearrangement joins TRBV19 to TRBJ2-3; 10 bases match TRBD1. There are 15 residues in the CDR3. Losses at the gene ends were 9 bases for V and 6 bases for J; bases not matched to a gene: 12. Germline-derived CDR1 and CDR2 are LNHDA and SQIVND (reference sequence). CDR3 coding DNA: TGTGCCAGCAGAGGGAGGGGGACAGGGGTGGATACGCAGTATTTT. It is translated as CASRGRGTGVDTQYF.

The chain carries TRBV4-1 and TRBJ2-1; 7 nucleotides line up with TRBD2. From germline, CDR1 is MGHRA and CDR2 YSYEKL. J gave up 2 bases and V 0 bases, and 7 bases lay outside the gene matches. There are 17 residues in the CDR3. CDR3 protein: CASSQEGLPAPYNEQFF. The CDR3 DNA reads TGCGCCAGCAGCCAAGAGGGACTACCGGCCCCCTACAATGAGCAGTTCTTC.

CDR3: CASSSRTGDEQYF. CDR3 DNA sequence: TGTGCCAGCAGCTCAAGGACAGGGGACGAGCAGTACTTC. The rearrangement uses TRBV7-2 and TRBJ2-7; 9 positions agree with TRBD1. The V segment lost 4 bases and the J segment 5 bases; nucleotides outside the gene matches: 3. Germline loops: CDR1 SGHTA, CDR2 FQGNSA. This CDR3 has 13 residues.

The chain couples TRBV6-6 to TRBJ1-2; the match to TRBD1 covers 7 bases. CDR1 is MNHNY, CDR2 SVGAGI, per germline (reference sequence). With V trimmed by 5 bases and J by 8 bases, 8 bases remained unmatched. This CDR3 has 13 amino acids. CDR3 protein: CASSTGVAVGYTF. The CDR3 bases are TGTGCCAGCAGTACAGGGGTGGCAGTGGGCTACACCTTC.

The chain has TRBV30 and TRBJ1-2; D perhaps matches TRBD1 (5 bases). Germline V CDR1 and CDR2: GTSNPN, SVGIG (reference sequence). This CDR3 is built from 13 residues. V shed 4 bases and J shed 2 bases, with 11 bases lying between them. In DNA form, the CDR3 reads TGTGCCTGGAACAGGAGGGAGAACTATGGCTACACCTTC. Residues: CAWNRRENYGYTF.

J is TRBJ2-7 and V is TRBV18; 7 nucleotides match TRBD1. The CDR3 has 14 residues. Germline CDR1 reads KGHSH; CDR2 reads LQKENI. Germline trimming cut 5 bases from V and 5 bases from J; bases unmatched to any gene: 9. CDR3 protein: CASSTNRGKNEQYF. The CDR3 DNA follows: TGTGCCAGCTCAACTAACAGGGGAAAGAACGAGCAGTACTTC.

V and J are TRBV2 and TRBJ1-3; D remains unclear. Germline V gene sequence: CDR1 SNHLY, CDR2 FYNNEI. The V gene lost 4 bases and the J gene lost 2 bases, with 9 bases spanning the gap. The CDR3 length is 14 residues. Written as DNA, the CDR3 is TGTGCCAGCAGTGTCGGAGGACCTGGAAACACCATATATTTT. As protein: CASSVGGPGNTIYF. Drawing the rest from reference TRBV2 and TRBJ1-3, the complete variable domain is EPEVTQTPSHQVTQMGQEVILRCVPISNHLYFYWYRQILGQKVEFLVSFYNNEISEKSEIFDDQFSVERPDGSNFTLKIRSTKLEDSAMYFCASSVGGPGNTIYFGEGSWLTVV.

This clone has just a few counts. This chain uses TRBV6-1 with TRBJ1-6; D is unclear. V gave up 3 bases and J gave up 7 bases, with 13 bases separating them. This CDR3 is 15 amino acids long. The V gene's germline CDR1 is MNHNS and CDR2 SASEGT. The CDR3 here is CASSDAGLGNSPLHF. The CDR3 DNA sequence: TGTGCCAGCAGTGACGCGGGCCTAGGGAATTCACCCCTCCACTTT.

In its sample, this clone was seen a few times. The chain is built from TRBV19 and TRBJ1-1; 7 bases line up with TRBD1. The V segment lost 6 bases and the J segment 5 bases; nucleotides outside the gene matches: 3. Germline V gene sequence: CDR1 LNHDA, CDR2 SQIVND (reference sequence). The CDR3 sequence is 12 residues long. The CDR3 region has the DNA TGTGCCAGTAGCCGACAGGGAACTGAAGCTTTCTTT. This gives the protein CASSRQGTEAFF.

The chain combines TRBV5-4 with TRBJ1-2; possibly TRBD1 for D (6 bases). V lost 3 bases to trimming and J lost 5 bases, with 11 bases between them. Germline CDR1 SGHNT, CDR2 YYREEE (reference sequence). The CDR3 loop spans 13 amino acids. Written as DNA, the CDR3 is TGTGCCAGCAGCTCTGGACAGCTTTATGGCTACACCTTC. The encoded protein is CASSSGQLYGYTF.

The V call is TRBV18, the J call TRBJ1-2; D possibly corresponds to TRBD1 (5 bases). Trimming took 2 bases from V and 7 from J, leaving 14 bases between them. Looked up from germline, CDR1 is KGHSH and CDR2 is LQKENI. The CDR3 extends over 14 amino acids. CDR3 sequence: CASSPGWDFFGYTF. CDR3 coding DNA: TGTGCCAGCTCACCAGGCTGGGACTTTTTTGGCTACACCTTC.

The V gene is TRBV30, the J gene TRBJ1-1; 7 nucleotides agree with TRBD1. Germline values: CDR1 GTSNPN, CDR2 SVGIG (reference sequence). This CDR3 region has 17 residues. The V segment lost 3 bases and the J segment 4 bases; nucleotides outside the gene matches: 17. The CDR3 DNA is TGTGCCTGGAGACGTCGACAGGGAAGAGGTATGACCACTGAAGCTTTCTTT. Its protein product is CAWRRRQGRGMTTEAFF.

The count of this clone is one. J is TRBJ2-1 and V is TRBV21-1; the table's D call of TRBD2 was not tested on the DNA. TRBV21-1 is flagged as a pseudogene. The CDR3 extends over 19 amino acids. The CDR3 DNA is TGTGCCAGCAGCAAAGATGCGACTCCAGGTCGAGGGTCCTACAATGAGCAGTTCTTC. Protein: CASSKDATPGRGSYNEQFF.

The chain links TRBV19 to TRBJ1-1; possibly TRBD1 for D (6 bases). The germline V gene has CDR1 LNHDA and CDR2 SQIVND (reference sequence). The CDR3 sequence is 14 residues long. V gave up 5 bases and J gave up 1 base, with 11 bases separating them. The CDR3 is CASSPGQRNTEAFF. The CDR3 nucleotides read TGTGCCAGTAGTCCCGGACAGAGGAACACTGAAGCTTTCTTT.

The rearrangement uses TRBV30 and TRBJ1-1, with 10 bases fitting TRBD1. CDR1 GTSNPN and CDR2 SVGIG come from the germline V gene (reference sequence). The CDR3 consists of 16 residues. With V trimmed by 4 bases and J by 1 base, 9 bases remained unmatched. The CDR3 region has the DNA TGTGCCTGGAAACGGGACAGGGGCTACTCGAACACTGAAGCTTTCTTT. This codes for CAWKRDRGYSNTEAFF.

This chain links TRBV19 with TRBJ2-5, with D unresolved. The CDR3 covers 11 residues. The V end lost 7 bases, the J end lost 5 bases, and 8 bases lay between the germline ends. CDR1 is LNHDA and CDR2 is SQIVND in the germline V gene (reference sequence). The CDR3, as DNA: TGTGCCAGTACCTCTAGGGAGACCCAGTACTTC. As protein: CASTSRETQYF.

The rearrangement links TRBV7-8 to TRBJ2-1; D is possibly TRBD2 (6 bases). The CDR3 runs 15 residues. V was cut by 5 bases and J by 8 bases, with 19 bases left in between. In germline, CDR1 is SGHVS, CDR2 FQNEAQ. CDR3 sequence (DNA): TGTGCCAGCAGCCGACCGGGAGTGGGGACTCATGAGCAGTTCTTC. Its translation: CASSRPGVGTHEQFF.

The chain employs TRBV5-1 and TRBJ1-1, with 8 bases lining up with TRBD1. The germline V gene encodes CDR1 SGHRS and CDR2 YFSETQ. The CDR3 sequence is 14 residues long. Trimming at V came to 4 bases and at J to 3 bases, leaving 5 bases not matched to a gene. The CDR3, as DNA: TGCGCCAGCAGCGTGACAGGGGCGGACACTGAAGCTTTCTTT. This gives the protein CASSVTGADTEAFF.

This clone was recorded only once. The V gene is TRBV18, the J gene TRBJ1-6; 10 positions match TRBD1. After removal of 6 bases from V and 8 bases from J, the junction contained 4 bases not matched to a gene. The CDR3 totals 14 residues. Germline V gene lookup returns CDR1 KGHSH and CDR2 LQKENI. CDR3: CASSGQGLDSPLHF. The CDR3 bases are TGTGCCAGCTCGGGACAGGGGCTAGATTCACCCCTCCACTTT.

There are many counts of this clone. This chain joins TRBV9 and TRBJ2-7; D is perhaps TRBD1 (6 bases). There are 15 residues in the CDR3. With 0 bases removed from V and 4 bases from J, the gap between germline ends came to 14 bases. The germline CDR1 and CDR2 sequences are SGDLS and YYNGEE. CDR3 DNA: TGTGCCAGCAGCGTAGGGGTACAGGGTGGTTACGAGCAGTACTTC. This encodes CASSVGVQGGYEQYF.

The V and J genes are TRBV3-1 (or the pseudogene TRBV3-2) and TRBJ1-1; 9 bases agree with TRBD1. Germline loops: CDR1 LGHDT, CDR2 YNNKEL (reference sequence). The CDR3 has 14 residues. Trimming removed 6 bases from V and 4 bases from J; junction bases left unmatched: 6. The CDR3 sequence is CASSQRTGATEAFF. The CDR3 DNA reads TGTGCCAGCAGTCAGAGGACAGGGGCCACTGAAGCTTTCTTT.

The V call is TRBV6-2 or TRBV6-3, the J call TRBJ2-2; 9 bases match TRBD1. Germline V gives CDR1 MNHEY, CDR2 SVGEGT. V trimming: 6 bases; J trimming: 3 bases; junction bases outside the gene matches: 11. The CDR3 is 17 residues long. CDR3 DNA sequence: TGTGCCAGCAGGTACCCCGGGACAGGGTTGGACACCGGGGAGCTGTTTTTT. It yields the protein CASRYPGTGLDTGELFF.

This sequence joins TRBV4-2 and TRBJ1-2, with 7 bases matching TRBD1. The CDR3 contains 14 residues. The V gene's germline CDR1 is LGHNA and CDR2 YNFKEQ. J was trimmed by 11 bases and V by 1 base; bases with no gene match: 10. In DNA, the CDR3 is TGTGCCAGCAGCCAAGGACAGGGAGACGGGCGTTACACCTTC. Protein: CASSQGQGDGRYTF.

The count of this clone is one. The CDR3 reads CASSLRFLGHYGYTF. DNA for the CDR3: TGTGCCAGCAGCCTAAGGTTTTTGGGGCACTATGGCTACACCTTC. This chain links TRBV5-4 with TRBJ1-2; the D gene is possibly TRBD1 (5 bases). The CDR3 loop spans 15 amino acids. Germline CDR1 and CDR2: SGHNT and YYREEE (reference sequence). V was pared by 4 bases and J by 3 bases, with 16 bases between.